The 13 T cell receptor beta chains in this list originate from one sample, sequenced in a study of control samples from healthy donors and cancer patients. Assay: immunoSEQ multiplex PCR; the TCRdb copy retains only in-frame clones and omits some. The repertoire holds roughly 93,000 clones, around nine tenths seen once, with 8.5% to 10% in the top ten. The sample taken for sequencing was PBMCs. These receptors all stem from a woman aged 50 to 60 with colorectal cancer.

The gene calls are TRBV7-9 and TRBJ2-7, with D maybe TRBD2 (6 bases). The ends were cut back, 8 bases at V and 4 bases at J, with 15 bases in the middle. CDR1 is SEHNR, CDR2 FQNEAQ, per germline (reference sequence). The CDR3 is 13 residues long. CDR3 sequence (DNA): TGTGCCAGCGGAACGGCGGGGATTTACGAGCAGTACGTC. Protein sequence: CASGTAGIYEQYV.

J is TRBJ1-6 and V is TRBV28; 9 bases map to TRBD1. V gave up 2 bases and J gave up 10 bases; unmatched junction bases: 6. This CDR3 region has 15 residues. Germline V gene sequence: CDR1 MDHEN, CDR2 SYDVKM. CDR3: CASSLPGQGGSPLHF. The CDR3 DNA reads TGTGCCAGCAGTTTACCGGGACAGGGAGGATCACCCCTCCACTTT.

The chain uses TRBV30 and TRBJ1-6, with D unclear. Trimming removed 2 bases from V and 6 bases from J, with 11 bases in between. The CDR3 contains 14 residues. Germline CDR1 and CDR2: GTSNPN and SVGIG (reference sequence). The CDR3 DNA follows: TGTGCCTGGAGTCTCGGGTTGGGTAATTCACCCCTCCACTTT. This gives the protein CAWSLGLGNSPLHF.

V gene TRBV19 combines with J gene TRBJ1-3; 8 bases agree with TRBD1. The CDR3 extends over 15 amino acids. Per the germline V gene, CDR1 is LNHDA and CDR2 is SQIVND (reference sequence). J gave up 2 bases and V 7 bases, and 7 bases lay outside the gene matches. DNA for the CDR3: TGTGCCAGTACCCCACAGGGGGAACCTGGAAACACCATATATTTT. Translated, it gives CASTPQGEPGNTIYF.

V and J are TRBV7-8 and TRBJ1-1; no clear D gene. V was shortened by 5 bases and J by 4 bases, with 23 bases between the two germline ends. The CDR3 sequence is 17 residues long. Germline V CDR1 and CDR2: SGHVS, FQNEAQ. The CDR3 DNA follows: TGTGCCAGCAGCCCCCACCGGGGAGGGCGGTTGATCACTGAAGCTTTCTTT. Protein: CASSPHRGGRLITEAFF.

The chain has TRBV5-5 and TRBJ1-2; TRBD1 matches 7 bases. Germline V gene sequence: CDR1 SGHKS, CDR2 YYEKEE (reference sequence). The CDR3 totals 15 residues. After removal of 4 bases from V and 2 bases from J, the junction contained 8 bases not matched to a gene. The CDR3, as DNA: TGTGCCAGCAGCCCCCAGGGGGGGATGAACTATGGCTACACCTTC. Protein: CASSPQGGMNYGYTF.

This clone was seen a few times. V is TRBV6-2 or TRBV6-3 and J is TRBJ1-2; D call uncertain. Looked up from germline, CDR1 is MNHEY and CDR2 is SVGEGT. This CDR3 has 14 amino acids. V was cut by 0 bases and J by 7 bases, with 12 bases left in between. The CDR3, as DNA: TGTGCCAGCAGTTACTCGCGCGGGTTCGGTGGCTACACCTTC. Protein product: CASSYSRGFGGYTF.

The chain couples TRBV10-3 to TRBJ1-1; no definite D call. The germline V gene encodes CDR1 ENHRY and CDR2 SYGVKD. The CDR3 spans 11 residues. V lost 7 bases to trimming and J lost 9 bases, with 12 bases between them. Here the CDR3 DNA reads TGTGCCATCACAAGTGGAACTCAAGCTTTCTTT. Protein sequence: CAITSGTQAFF.

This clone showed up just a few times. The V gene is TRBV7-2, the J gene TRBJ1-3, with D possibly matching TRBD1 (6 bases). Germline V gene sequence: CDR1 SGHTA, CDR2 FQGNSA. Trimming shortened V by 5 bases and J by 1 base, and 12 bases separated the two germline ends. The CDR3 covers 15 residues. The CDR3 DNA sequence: TGTGCCAGCAGCCCTGACAGGATGTCTGGAAACACCATATATTTT. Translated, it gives CASSPDRMSGNTIYF.

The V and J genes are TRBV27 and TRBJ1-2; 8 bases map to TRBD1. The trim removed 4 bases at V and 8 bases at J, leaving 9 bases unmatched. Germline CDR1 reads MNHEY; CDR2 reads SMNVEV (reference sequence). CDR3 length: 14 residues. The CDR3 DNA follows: TGTGCCAGCAGTTCCACCGGACAGGGTGTAGGCTACACCTTC. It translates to CASSSTGQGVGYTF.

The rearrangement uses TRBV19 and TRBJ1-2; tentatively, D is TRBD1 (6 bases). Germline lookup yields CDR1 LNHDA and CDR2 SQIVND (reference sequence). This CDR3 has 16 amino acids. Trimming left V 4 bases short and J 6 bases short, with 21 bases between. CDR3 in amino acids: CASSTSEQGLLNGYTF. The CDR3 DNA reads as TGTGCCAGTAGTACTTCCGAGCAGGGGCTCCTTAATGGCTACACCTTC.

The CDR3 sequence is CASSQRQGATDTQYF. For the CDR3, the DNA is TGTGCCAGCTCACAGCGGCAGGGGGCCACAGATACGCAGTATTTT. This chain connects TRBV18 to TRBJ2-3; 8 positions agree with TRBD1. Germline CDR1 and CDR2: KGHSH and LQKENI. Losses at the gene ends were 4 bases for V and 2 bases for J; bases not matched to a gene: 5. The CDR3 covers 15 residues. The whole variable domain, filled in from reference TRBV18 and TRBJ2-3, reads NAGVMQNPRHLVRRRGQEARLRCSPMKGHSHVYWYRQLPEEGLKFMVYLQKENIIDESGMPKERFSAEFPKEGPSILRIQQVVRGDSAAYFCASSQRQGATDTQYFGPGTRLTVL.

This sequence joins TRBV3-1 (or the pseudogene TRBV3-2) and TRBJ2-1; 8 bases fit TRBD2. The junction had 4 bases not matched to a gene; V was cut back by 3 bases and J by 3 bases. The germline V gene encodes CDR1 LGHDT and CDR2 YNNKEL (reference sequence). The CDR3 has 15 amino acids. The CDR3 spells CASSHGGANYNEQFF. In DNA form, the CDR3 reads TGTGCCAGCAGCCACGGGGGGGCCAACTACAATGAGCAGTTCTTC.